This T cell receptor (beta chain) was identified during a study of blood T cell repertoires in COVID-19. Participants were aged about 18 to 90 years, lived in roughly 23 US areas, and enrolled virtually. Two negative PCRs, clearance, or symptom resolution characterized the recovered Cohort 3 donors. CDR1 and CDR2 (germline): SNHLY, FYNNEI. The CDR3 extends over 13 amino acids. The germline V and J ends were trimmed by 4 bases and 8 bases, with 14 bases remaining between them. Clones were sequenced by immunoSEQ multiplex PCR, and TCRdb holds only the in-frame ones, with some missing. The data contain more than 200,000 clones, more than 85% of them singletons.

Sequencing used PBMCs or T cells enriched from blood (not recorded which). J is TRBJ1-1 and V is TRBV2, with D tentatively TRBD1 (6 bases). This receptor was identified in a woman between 45 and 65 years old who had recovered from COVID-19. The CDR3 region has the DNA TGTGCCAGCAGTGTAAAGCTAGACAGGGAAGCTTTCTTT. Translation gives CASSVKLDREAFF.